This TCR beta chain stems from a study of spatial heterogeneity in lung cancer. Findings and caveats of the study: Mutation tallies in tumors tracked expanded intratumoral alpha and beta TCR counts. Ubiquitous and regional expanded TCR counts correlated with ubiquitous and regional nonsynonymous mutations, respectively.

Time point: sample taken at primary tumor resection. No cells were sorted before sequencing. The whole RNA sequenced was extracted from tumor, nontumor lung or frozen PBMC. Every individual TCR cDNA molecule carried its own unique molecular identifier, which allowed correction of PCR and sequencing errors. TCRdb re-called the 5' RACE reads through MiXCR, storing one row per CDR3 protein. The data show roughly 20,000 distinct CDR3 sequences, approximately 3% seen once. The germline CDR1 and CDR2 sequences are SGDLS and YYNGEE. Deletions cut 3 bases from V and 0 bases from J, with 10 bases between. The CDR3 spans 15 residues. This clonotype came up many times. No antigen is known for it.

Sample: lung tumor tissue, taken at surgery. This receptor was taken from a male donor with early-stage non-small cell lung cancer. The V gene is TRBV9, the J gene TRBJ2-1; tentatively, D is TRBD2 (6 bases). In nucleotides, the CDR3 is TGTGCCAGCAGCGAGGAGGGACGCTCCTACAATGAGCAGTTCTTC. It encodes CASSEEGRSYNEQFF.